This T cell receptor (beta chain) is drawn from a study of OX40 agonist ivuxolimab in advanced cancers. For the study at large: A male proportion of over 75% was recorded, with mean age around 60 years and range about 23 to 80.

This clone was picked up one time. There are 16 residues in the CDR3. From germline, CDR1 is MDHEN and CDR2 SYDVKM. V shed 2 bases and J 3 bases; nucleotides not matched to a gene: 9. TCRdb keeps only in-frame clones here, not all; method: immunoSEQ multiplex PCR. Of tens of thousands of clones listed, around 84% are singletons. The sequence was collected from an adult with an advanced solid tumor such as melanoma, head and neck, liver or kidney cancer. Source: CD4+ or CD8+ T cells sorted from blood, taken in a trial of the OX40 agonist ivuxolimab. This chain joins TRBV28 and TRBJ1-1; 7 bases align to TRBD1. The CDR3 is CASSLRAGQGDTEAFF. The CDR3, as DNA: TGTGCCAGCAGTTTACGGGCCGGTCAGGGGGACACTGAAGCTTTCTTT. The full variable domain, its missing parts supplied by reference TRBV28 and TRBJ1-1, is DVKVTQSSRYLVKRTGEKVFLECVQDMDHENMFWYRQDPGLGLRLIYFSYDVKMKEKGDIPEGYSVSREKKERFSLILESASTNQTSMYLCASSLRAGQGDTEAFFGQGTRLTVV.